These 10 T cell receptor beta chains were all obtained from the same sample, sequenced in a study of blood T cell repertoires in COVID-19. Profiled with immunoSEQ multiplex PCR; TCRdb holds only in-frame clones, not every one. Of over 200,000 clones in the sample, over 70% are singletons; the top ten hold approximately 3.7%. The sample taken for sequencing was PBMCs or T cells enriched from blood (not recorded which). The receptor set was obtained from a young woman who had been exposed to COVID-19.

V is TRBV2 and J is TRBJ2-2; 9 nucleotides match TRBD1. The CDR3 spans 15 residues. Germline CDR1 reads SNHLY; CDR2 reads FYNNEI. The ends lost 6 bases at V and 7 bases at J; junction bases unmatched: 9. The CDR3, as DNA: TGTGCCAGCAGGGATAAGACAGGGGGGAACGGGGAGCTGTTTTTT. This encodes CASRDKTGGNGELFF. The whole variable domain, remainder taken from reference TRBV2 and TRBJ2-2, is EPEVTQTPSHQVTQMGQEVILRCVPISNHLYFYWYRQILGQKVEFLVSFYNNEISEKSEIFDDQFSVERPDGSNFTLKIRSTKLEDSAMYFCASRDKTGGNGELFFGEGSRLTVL.

The chain uses TRBV7-8 and TRBJ2-5; 8 bases agree with TRBD2. The V segment lost 1 base and the J segment 5 bases; nucleotides outside the gene matches: 9. The CDR3 runs to 16 residues. Germline V gene data show CDR1 as SGHVS and CDR2 as FQNEAQ. CDR3 residues: CASSLVRAGVRETQYF. The CDR3, as DNA: TGTGCCAGCAGCTTAGTGAGAGCGGGAGTGCGGGAGACCCAGTACTTC.

The chain employs TRBV11-2 and TRBJ1-6; possibly TRBD1 for D (6 bases). Trimming removed 1 base from V and 3 bases from J, with 7 bases in between. This CDR3 contains 15 residues. Germline V lookup: CDR1 SGHAT, CDR2 FQNNGV. The CDR3 DNA is TGTGCCAGCAGCTTAGCGGGACACTATAATTCACCCCTCCACTTT. It yields the protein CASSLAGHYNSPLHF.

CDR3 nucleotide sequence: TGCGCCAGCAGCTTGGAGGGACAAAACACTGAAGCTTTCTTT. It translates to CASSLEGQNTEAFF. This chain uses TRBV5-1 with TRBJ1-1; tentatively, D is TRBD1 (6 bases). CDR1 is SGHRS, CDR2 YFSETQ, per germline. CDR3 length equals 14 residues. Trimming pared 0 bases from V and 2 bases from J, leaving 8 bases between.

This clone was recorded only once. This sequence joins TRBV5-4 and TRBJ1-1; no firm D call. With 1 base removed from V and 2 bases from J, the gap between germline ends came to 6 bases. Germline values: CDR1 SGHNT, CDR2 YYREEE (reference sequence). The CDR3 runs to 13 residues. CDR3 region: CASSLYTNTEAFF. CDR3 sequence (DNA): TGTGCCAGCAGCTTGTATACTAACACTGAAGCTTTCTTT.

This rearrangement joins TRBV3-1 (or the pseudogene TRBV3-2) to TRBJ2-7; 12 bases are a match to TRBD2. The CDR3 totals 19 residues. The germline V gene encodes CDR1 LGHDT and CDR2 YNNKEL (reference sequence). J lost 1 base, V lost 1 base, and 11 bases had no gene match. The CDR3 DNA follows: TGTGCCAGCAGCCAAGGTCCTCCGGGACTAGCGGGCACATCCTACGAGCAGTACTTC. Its protein product is CASSQGPPGLAGTSYEQYF.

The chain uses TRBV30 and TRBJ2-7; D may be TRBD2 (6 bases). Trimming removed 2 bases from V and 5 bases from J, with 13 bases in between. Looked up from germline, CDR1 is GTSNPN and CDR2 is SVGIG (reference sequence). CDR3 length equals 13 residues. The CDR3 nucleotides are TGTGCCTGGAGTATCTTCGGAGGGGACGAGCAGTACTTC. Translated: CAWSIFGGDEQYF.

This chain uses TRBV6-4 with TRBJ2-1; a weak D match, TRBD1 (5 bases). Trimming pared 6 bases from V and 4 bases from J, leaving 10 bases between. This CDR3 region has 13 residues. Germline V lookup: CDR1 MRHNA, CDR2 SNTAGT. CDR3 bases: TGTGCCAGCAGCTACGACAGTTACAATGAGCAGTTCTTC. Its translation: CASSYDSYNEQFF.

This chain links TRBV5-1 with TRBJ2-1, with 13 bases identical to TRBD2. V lost 0 bases, J lost 6 bases, and 3 bases stayed unmatched. The CDR3 length is 16 residues. Germline lookup yields CDR1 SGHRS and CDR2 YFSETQ. CDR3 nucleotide sequence: TGCGCCAGCAGCTTGGGTGGACTAGCGGGAGTCAATGAGCAGTTCTTC. Translated, it gives CASSLGGLAGVNEQFF.

The genes are TRBV7-2 and TRBJ1-4; D gene unclear. Germline V CDR1 and CDR2: SGHTA, FQGNSA. CDR3 length equals 14 residues. V shed 0 bases and J shed 6 bases, with 8 bases lying between them. Here the CDR3 DNA reads TGTGCCAGCAGCTTAGCCCCGGAGGATGAAAAACTGTTTTTT. Translation: CASSLAPEDEKLFF. Complete variable domain (other parts from reference TRBV7-2 and TRBJ1-4): GAGVSQSPSNKVTEKGKDVELRCDPISGHTALYWYRQSLGQGLEFLIYFQGNSAPDKSGLPSDRFSAERTGGSVSTLTIQRTQQEDSAVYLCASSLAPEDEKLFFGSGTQLSVL.